Sequencing of this T cell receptor beta chain was carried out in a study of shared clonotypes between healthy human individuals. TCRdb's table, derived via immunoSEQ multiplex PCR, lists solely in-frame clones and lacks some. The sample has about 380,000 clones; about 96% are singletons. This clone was seen just once. Trimming removed 5 bases from V and 5 bases from J, with 20 bases in between. From germline, CDR1 is LNHDA and CDR2 SQIVND (reference sequence). CDR3 length equals 16 residues. What was sequenced was memory CD8+ T cells sorted from blood. The subset: CD45RO+ cells pooled with CCR7-negative TemRA cells. This TCR was recovered from a man aged 25 to 40 in good health. This chain uses TRBV19 with TRBJ2-3, with D tentatively TRBD1 or TRBD2 (6 bases each). The CDR3 DNA sequence: TGTGCCAGTAGTCCCGGCCCGCTTAAGGGGGGAGATACGCAGTATTTT. Its translation: CASSPGPLKGGDTQYF.